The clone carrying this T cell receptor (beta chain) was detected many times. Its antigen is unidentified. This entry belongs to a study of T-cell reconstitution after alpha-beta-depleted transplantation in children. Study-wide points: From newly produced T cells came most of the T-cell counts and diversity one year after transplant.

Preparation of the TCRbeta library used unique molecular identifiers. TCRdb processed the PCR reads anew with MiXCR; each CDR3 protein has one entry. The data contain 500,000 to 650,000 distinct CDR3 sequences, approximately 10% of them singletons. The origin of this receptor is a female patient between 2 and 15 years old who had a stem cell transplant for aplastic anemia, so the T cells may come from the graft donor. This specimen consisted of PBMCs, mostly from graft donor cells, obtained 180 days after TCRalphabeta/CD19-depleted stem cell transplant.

The CDR3 sequence: CAIKKAGVVTGELFF. Written as DNA, the CDR3 is TGTGCCATCAAGAAGGCAGGGGTGGTGACCGGGGAGCTGTTTTTT. The V and J genes are TRBV10-3 and TRBJ2-2, with D possibly being TRBD1 (6 bases). CDR1 is ENHRY and CDR2 is SYGVKD in the germline V gene. Trimming left V 7 bases short and J 5 bases short, with 17 bases between. This CDR3 has 15 amino acids.